A single sample is the source of the 30 T cell receptor beta chains below, sequenced in a study of cytomegalovirus exposure and HLA in healthy donors. Primers included in the PCR were 60 Vbeta and 13 Jbeta primers. TCRdb's copy holds only in-frame clones and misses some; the assay was immunoSEQ multiplex PCR. The profile shows approximately 140,000 clones, about two thirds of them singletons. Sequences were obtained from PBMCs. The receptors shown here come from a woman aged 55-69 years in good health and CMV-seropositive.

This chain joins TRBV19 and TRBJ2-1; 10 bases align to TRBD2. J gave up 0 bases and V 6 bases, and 8 bases lay outside the gene matches. CDR3 length: 17 amino acids. CDR1 and CDR2 from the germline V gene are LNHDA and SQIVND (reference sequence). This CDR3 is CASSPSGGLSSYNEQFF. As DNA, the CDR3 is TGTGCCAGTAGCCCTAGCGGGGGCCTGAGCTCCTACAATGAGCAGTTCTTC.

The chain carries TRBV29-1 and TRBJ2-1, with a weak D call TRBD1 (6 bases). This CDR3 region has 13 residues. V dropped 6 bases and J dropped 3 bases, with 12 bases sitting between them. Germline V gene sequence: CDR1 SQVTM, CDR2 ANQGSEA. The DNA for the CDR3 is TGCAGCGTCAAAGGGGGAGACTACAATGAGCAGTTCTTC. Its protein is CSVKGGDYNEQFF.

The V and J genes are TRBV7-9 and TRBJ1-4; perhaps TRBD1 as D (6 bases). Trimming stripped 6 bases from V and 11 bases from J, with 19 bases between. There are 14 residues in the CDR3. The germline V gene encodes CDR1 SEHNR and CDR2 FQNEAQ (reference sequence). The CDR3 nucleotides read TGTGCCAGCAGTATCGAGGGGGGGGATCGGAAACTGTTTTTT. Translation gives CASSIEGGDRKLFF. Based on the CDR3 plus reference TRBV7-9 and TRBJ1-4, the full variable domain is DTGVSQNPRHKITKRGQNVTFRCDPISEHNRLYWYRQTLGQGPEFLTYFQNEAQLEKSRLLSDRFSAERPKGSFSTLEIQRTEQGDSAMYLCASSIEGGDRKLFFGSGTQLSVL.

This clone has ten or more counts. The CDR3 loop reads CASRAGTSGGKLFF. The CDR3 DNA reads TGTGCCAGCAGGGCCGGGACATCGGGAGGGAAACTGTTTTTT. The gene calls are TRBV2 and TRBJ1-4, with D perhaps TRBD1 (6 bases). This CDR3 region has 14 residues. Looked up from germline, CDR1 is SNHLY and CDR2 is FYNNEI. The germline V and J ends were trimmed by 6 bases and 11 bases, with 19 bases remaining between them.

This clone was detected only a few times. The chain has TRBV7-2 and TRBJ2-1, with D maybe TRBD1 (5 bases). Germline V CDR1 and CDR2: SGHTA, FQGNSA. This CDR3 spans 14 amino acids. V dropped 1 base and J dropped 7 bases, with 11 bases sitting between them. The CDR3 bases are TGTGCCAGCAGCTTAGTTCAGGGAAGGAATGAGCAGTTCTTC. Protein sequence: CASSLVQGRNEQFF.

The chain is built from TRBV11-2 and TRBJ1-1, with D unclear. V was pared by 4 bases and J by 3 bases, with 9 bases between. The CDR3 spans 13 residues. Germline values: CDR1 SGHAT, CDR2 FQNNGV. The CDR3: CASSSRGDTEAFF. For the CDR3, the DNA is TGTGCCAGCAGCTCCCGGGGAGACACTGAAGCTTTCTTT.

As concerns this clone: One end of the junction does not line up with germline, which may come from a read error. The rearrangement links TRBV2 to TRBJ2-6; 9 bases fit TRBD1. The V gene's germline CDR1 is SNHLY and CDR2 FYNNEI. There are 15 residues in the CDR3. For the CDR3, the DNA is TGTGCCAGCAAGGACAGGGGCTCTGGGGCCAACGTCCTGGCTTTC. Amino acid sequence: CASKDRGSGANVLAF.

This rearrangement joins TRBV10-3 to TRBJ2-6; D remains unclear. Deletions cut 6 bases from V and 0 bases from J, with 6 bases between. The CDR3 consists of 14 residues. The germline gives CDR1 ENHRY, CDR2 SYGVKD. CDR3 protein: CAISPSSGANVLTF. In DNA, the CDR3 is TGTGCCATCAGCCCGAGCTCTGGGGCCAACGTCCTGACTTTC.

The gene calls are TRBV10-1 and TRBJ2-1; TRBD2 matches at 8 bases. The germline V gene has CDR1 WNHNN and CDR2 SYGVQD (reference sequence). The CDR3 runs 18 residues. The ends lost 4 bases at V and 5 bases at J; junction bases unmatched: 16. CDR3 amino acids: CASSGKGPSARGDNEQFF. CDR3 DNA: TGCGCCAGCAGTGGAAAGGGGCCGTCCGCGCGGGGGGACAATGAGCAGTTCTTC.

This chain connects TRBV18 to TRBJ1-2, with D perhaps matching TRBD1 (5 bases). This CDR3 has 17 residues. Trimming stripped 2 bases from V and 4 bases from J, with 20 bases between. Per the germline V gene, CDR1 is KGHSH and CDR2 is LQKENI. In DNA form, the CDR3 reads TGTGCCAGCTCACCAGGGACGCCACAGGCCGGGGGCTATGGCTACACCTTC. Protein sequence: CASSPGTPQAGGYGYTF.

V gene TRBV5-1 combines with J gene TRBJ1-5, with 10 bases fitting TRBD1. The junction had 3 bases not matched to a gene; V was cut back by 4 bases and J by 5 bases. Germline V gene sequence: CDR1 SGHRS, CDR2 YFSETQ. This CDR3 has 14 amino acids. This chain's CDR3 is CASSPGTGDQPQHF. The CDR3, as DNA: TGCGCCAGCAGCCCCGGGACAGGGGATCAGCCCCAGCATTTT.

The V gene is TRBV19, the J gene TRBJ1-2; 7 bases match TRBD1. This CDR3 region has 15 residues. V lost 4 bases, J lost 0 bases, and 5 bases stayed unmatched. Germline assignment: CDR1 LNHDA and CDR2 SQIVND (reference sequence). The CDR3 protein is CASSSRDRANYGYTF. The CDR3 DNA sequence: TGTGCCAGTAGTAGTCGGGACAGAGCTAACTATGGCTACACCTTC.

V usage is TRBV28 and J usage is TRBJ1-2, with a possible D match to TRBD1 (6 bases). This CDR3 spans 12 amino acids. Trimming pared 8 bases from V and 4 bases from J, leaving 11 bases between. Germline CDR1 MDHEN, CDR2 SYDVKM. The CDR3 sequence: CASSQGTYGYTF. The CDR3 DNA sequence: TGTGCCAGCTCCCAGGGGACCTATGGCTACACCTTC.

As to this clone: Because the CDR3 is missing its conserved closing phenylalanine or tryptophan, this is likely a read error. The limits of the CDR3 on the DNA are not certain, so only TCRdb's listed CDR3 is given. The chain is built from TRBV6-9 and TRBJ2-6; the DNA was not compared with TRBD1, the D call given in the table. Ends included, the CDR3 has 9 residues. Germline V gene lookup returns CDR1 MNHGY and CDR2 SVAAGI. The CDR3 loop is CASSTTTGP.

The chain is built from TRBV19 and TRBJ1-2; tentative D call: TRBD1 (5 bases). Germline loops: CDR1 LNHDA, CDR2 SQIVND (reference sequence). The CDR3 spans 16 residues. The ends were cut back, 6 bases at V and 0 bases at J, with 17 bases in the middle. The CDR3 coding sequence is TGTGCCAGTAGCGTAAACCAGGGACTTACTAACTATGGCTACACCTTC. Translating gives CASSVNQGLTNYGYTF.

This clone was picked up one time. The genes are TRBV6-4 and TRBJ1-2; a weak D match, TRBD1 (5 bases). The germline gives CDR1 MRHNA, CDR2 SNTAGT. CDR3 length equals 14 residues. The germline V and J ends were trimmed by 0 bases and 7 bases, with 12 bases remaining between them. This chain's CDR3 is CASSDSATDSGYTF. CDR3 bases: TGTGCCAGCAGTGACTCCGCGACAGACTCTGGCTACACCTTC.

This sequence joins TRBV7-8 and TRBJ2-5, with D tentatively TRBD2 (7 bases). Germline values: CDR1 SGHVS, CDR2 FQNEAQ. Trimming took 1 base from V and 2 from J, leaving 17 bases between them. The CDR3 sequence is 17 residues long. CDR3 loop: CASSLGRRGALQETQYF. CDR3 DNA: TGTGCCAGCAGCTTAGGGAGACGGGGGGCCCTACAAGAGACCCAGTACTTC. Full variable domain (remainder filled in from reference TRBV7-8 and TRBJ2-5): GAGVSQSPRYKVAKRGQDVALRCDPISGHVSLFWYQQALGQGPEFLTYFQNEAQLDKSGLPSDRFFAERPEGSVSTLKIQRTQQEDSAVYLCASSLGRRGALQETQYFGPGTRLLVL.

The V and J genes are TRBV5-1 and TRBJ2-1; 9 bases match TRBD1. This CDR3 comprises 17 residues. Germline V gene lookup returns CDR1 SGHRS and CDR2 YFSETQ. Trimming cost V 3 bases and J 5 bases; bases outside gene matches: 12. The CDR3 reads CASSYPGQGVRDNEQFF. In nucleotides, the CDR3 is TGCGCCAGCAGCTACCCGGGACAGGGTGTCCGGGACAATGAGCAGTTCTTC.

This clone occurred a few times. The genes are TRBV6-1 and TRBJ1-1; D is undetermined. V was shortened by 6 bases and J by 5 bases, with 7 bases between the two germline ends. The CDR3 has 11 amino acids. Germline loops: CDR1 MNHNS, CDR2 SASEGT. The CDR3 reads CASSGLTEAFF. The CDR3 DNA follows: TGTGCCAGCAGCGGACTTACTGAAGCTTTCTTT.

This clone was seen a handful of times. The chain couples TRBV7-9 to TRBJ1-1; D perhaps matches TRBD1 (6 bases). The CDR3 is 12 amino acids. CDR1 is SEHNR and CDR2 is FQNEAQ in the germline V gene (reference sequence). Trimming removed 7 bases at V and 5 bases at J, with 11 bases between. The CDR3 loop reads CASTPQGTEAFF. The DNA for the CDR3 is TGTGCCAGCACCCCTCAGGGGACTGAAGCTTTCTTT.

This clone was counted between two and nine times. CDR3 sequence: CASRSGGLAGVTQYF. The CDR3 region has the DNA TGTGCCAGCAGGTCGGGCGGGCTAGCGGGGGTTACGCAGTATTTT. This sequence joins TRBV13 and TRBJ2-3; 10 bases fit TRBD2. The CDR3 totals 15 residues. V dropped 6 bases and J dropped 8; count of bases not matched to a gene: 11. Germline assignment: CDR1 PRHDT and CDR2 FYEKMQ (reference sequence).

V gene TRBV6-5 combines with J gene TRBJ1-1; D gene ambiguous. Looked up from germline, CDR1 is MNHEY and CDR2 is SVGAGI. CDR3 length: 14 amino acids. Trimming stripped 4 bases from V and 5 bases from J, with 14 bases between. The CDR3 DNA reads as TGTGCCAGCAGTTCCCCAGCCCAGCGGACTGAAGCTTTCTTT. Its protein product is CASSSPAQRTEAFF.

V gene TRBV6-6 combines with J gene TRBJ1-1, with 7 bases matching TRBD1. V dropped 5 bases and J dropped 7; count of bases not matched to a gene: 4. The germline V gene has CDR1 MNHNY and CDR2 SVGAGI (reference sequence). This CDR3 region has 12 residues. CDR3 bases: TGTGCCAGCAGTACCCGGGACAGTGAAGCTTTCTTT. Its protein is CASSTRDSEAFF.

This chain links TRBV10-3 with TRBJ1-4, with D tentatively TRBD1 (6 bases). V was clipped by 3 bases and J by 4 bases, with 9 bases between them. CDR3 length equals 14 residues. From germline, CDR1 is ENHRY and CDR2 SYGVKD. The CDR3 protein is CAISENRDNEKLFF. In DNA form, the CDR3 reads TGTGCCATCAGTGAAAACAGGGATAATGAAAAACTGTTTTTT.

In this sample, this clone turned up a few times. The chain has TRBV11-2 and TRBJ1-4, with 8 bases aligning to TRBD1. V lost 8 bases, J lost 7 bases, and 9 bases stayed unmatched. This CDR3 has 14 residues. CDR1 is SGHAT and CDR2 is FQNNGV in the germline V gene. CDR3 in amino acids: CASSRTGIGEKLFF. In DNA form, the CDR3 reads TGTGCCAGCTCCAGGACAGGGATTGGTGAAAAACTGTTTTTT.

J is TRBJ2-1 and V is TRBV9, with D possibly matching TRBD1 (6 bases). The V gene's germline CDR1 is SGDLS and CDR2 YYNGEE. The CDR3 contains 15 residues. The ends were cut back, 0 bases at V and 5 bases at J, with 12 bases in the middle. The CDR3 sequence: CASSVGQGSHNEQFF. The CDR3 region has the DNA TGTGCCAGCAGCGTAGGCCAGGGGTCCCACAATGAGCAGTTCTTC.

The rearrangement links TRBV19 to TRBJ2-1; a weak D match, TRBD2 (5 bases). V gave up 9 bases and J gave up 0 bases, with 27 bases separating them. The CDR3 is made up of 19 amino acids. Germline loops: CDR1 LNHDA, CDR2 SQIVND (reference sequence). The CDR3 protein is CASVRSPSGAPSSYNEQFF. Here the CDR3 DNA reads TGTGCCAGCGTTCGGTCCCCCAGCGGCGCCCCTAGCTCCTACAATGAGCAGTTCTTC.

In DNA form, the CDR3 reads TGTGCCAGCAGTTCTCTGGGGGGGGGAAACACCGGGGAGCTGTTTTTT. Protein product: CASSSLGGGNTGELFF. The chain uses TRBV6-6 and TRBJ2-2; TRBD2 matches at 7 bases. J gave up 2 bases and V 4 bases, and 7 bases lay outside the gene matches. The CDR3 is made up of 16 amino acids. Per germline, CDR1 MNHNY and CDR2 SVGAGI (reference sequence).

J is TRBJ2-7 and V is TRBV5-6, with TRBD2 matching 8 bases. This CDR3 has 15 amino acids. From germline, CDR1 is SGHDT and CDR2 YYEEEE. V lost 3 bases to trimming and J lost 0 bases; unmatched junction nucleotides: 5. The CDR3 loop is CASSSFSGDSYEQYF. DNA of the CDR3: TGTGCCAGCAGCTCCTTTAGCGGGGACTCCTACGAGCAGTACTTC.

The count of this clone is one. V is TRBV9 and J is TRBJ2-3; unclear D gene. CDR3 length equals 16 residues. Trimming pared 0 bases from V and 2 bases from J, leaving 13 bases between. In germline, CDR1 is SGDLS, CDR2 YYNGEE. CDR3 sequence reads: CASSVGGQSYTDTQYF. In DNA form, the CDR3 reads TGTGCCAGCAGCGTAGGTGGGCAGAGCTACACAGATACGCAGTATTTT.